The next 9 T cell receptor beta chains were all read from a single sample in a study of T cells in Graves' hyperthyroidism and ophthalmopathy. Amplified TCR beta CDR3 regions came from RNA transcripts. First-round RT-PCR with HTBI primers amplified the TCR CDR3 region. TCRdb independently ran MiXCR on the multiplex PCR reads; one entry per CDR3 protein. The sample yields some 620,000 distinct CDR3 sequences, roughly 17% seen once. The source material was blood. These receptor sequences come from a woman in her 30s with Graves' hyperthyroidism.

This clonotype was observed many times. The V gene is TRBV28, the J gene TRBJ2-5; maybe TRBD1 (5 bases). The V end lost 6 bases, the J end lost 2 bases, and 13 bases lay between the germline ends. Looked up from germline, CDR1 is MDHEN and CDR2 is SYDVKM. The CDR3 consists of 14 residues. CDR3 residues: CASRAGAAQETQYF. The CDR3 DNA sequence: TGTGCCAGCAGAGCTGGGGCAGCTCAAGAGACCCAGTACTTC.

This clonotype was seen a handful of times. The rearrangement uses TRBV6-1 and TRBJ1-5; 9 nucleotides align to TRBD1. Germline V gives CDR1 MNHNS, CDR2 SASEGT. This CDR3 contains 17 residues. Trimming at V came to 7 bases and at J to 0 bases, leaving 10 bases not matched to a gene. Here the CDR3 DNA reads TGTGCCAGCATCCCAGCGAAGGGACAGGGTAGCAATCAGCCCCAGCATTTT. It specifies CASIPAKGQGSNQPQHF.

This clonotype came up a few times. This rearrangement joins TRBV20-1 to TRBJ2-2, with no clear D. Per the germline V gene, CDR1 is DFQATT and CDR2 is SNEGSKA (reference sequence). V dropped 1 base and J dropped 6 bases, with 6 bases sitting between them. The CDR3 consists of 12 residues. CDR3: CSARVDAGELFF. The DNA for the CDR3 is TGCAGTGCTAGAGTAGATGCCGGGGAGCTGTTTTTT.

This clonotype turned up a few times. The chain is built from TRBV12-3 or TRBV12-4 and TRBJ2-7; possibly TRBD1 for D (6 bases). Deletions cut 3 bases from V and 0 bases from J, with 12 bases between. The CDR3 contains 15 residues. The CDR3 reads CASSFTGTNSYEQYF. For the CDR3, the DNA is TGTGCCAGCAGTTTCACCGGGACAAACTCCTACGAGCAGTACTTC.

The V gene is TRBV5-5, the J gene TRBJ2-3, with 10 bases identical to TRBD2. V gave up 4 bases and J gave up 0 bases; unmatched junction bases: 5. CDR1 and CDR2 (germline): SGHKS, YYEKEE (reference sequence). The CDR3 runs 16 residues. The CDR3 bases are TGTGCCAGCAGCACGGGACTAGCGAGTAGCACAGATACGCAGTATTTT. Its protein product is CASSTGLASSTDTQYF.

V is TRBV18 and J is TRBJ1-1; tentative D call: TRBD1 (5 bases). The V gene lost 4 bases and the J gene lost 1 base, with 10 bases spanning the gap. Germline assignment: CDR1 KGHSH and CDR2 LQKENI. This CDR3 region has 14 residues. The CDR3 loop is CASSRGFGNTEAFF. For the CDR3, the DNA is TGTGCCAGCTCACGGGGGTTCGGGAACACTGAAGCTTTCTTT.

Many counts were recorded for this clonotype. CDR3 region: CASSSGQGSNEQFF. The CDR3 DNA sequence: TGTGCCAGCAGTTCGGGACAGGGGTCCAATGAGCAGTTCTTC. The J gene is TRBJ2-1, the V gene TRBV12-3 or TRBV12-4, with TRBD1 matching over 10 bases. V shed 4 bases, J shed 6 bases, and the junction held 3 bases outside the gene matches. The length of the CDR3 is 14 residues.

Ten or more counts support this clonotype. The chain carries TRBV27 and TRBJ2-4, with D perhaps matching TRBD2 (6 bases). V lost 6 bases to trimming and J lost 6 bases, with 15 bases between them. The CDR3 consists of 14 residues. Germline CDR1 is MNHEY and CDR2 is SMNVEV (reference sequence). This CDR3 reads CASSPRGGGNIQYF. For the CDR3, the DNA is TGTGCCAGCAGCCCACGGGGAGGTGGAAACATTCAGTACTTC.

The rearrangement uses TRBV15 and TRBJ2-7; D may be TRBD2 (6 bases). CDR1 and CDR2 (germline): LNHNV, YYDKDF (reference sequence). Trimming removed 0 bases from V and 1 base from J, with 19 bases in between. This CDR3 comprises 18 residues. The CDR3 bases are TGTGCCACCAGCAGAGATCCCCTACGACTAGTTTTATCCTACGAGCAGTACTTC. This codes for CATSRDPLRLVLSYEQYF.